Each of the 28 T cell receptor beta chains below was sequenced from the same sample in a study of cytomegalovirus exposure and HLA in healthy donors. PCR primers comprised 60 Vbeta and 13 Jbeta primers. Sequenced by immunoSEQ multiplex PCR; TCRdb stores in-frame clones only, minus some. In the table there are roughly 120,000 clones, 80% of which are singletons. Sequences were obtained from PBMCs. The receptors come from a male donor in good health and CMV-seronegative.

This clone was detected only a few times. The CDR3 DNA reads TGTGCCAGCAGCTTGGCGGGGGAAACCGGCGAAAAACTGTTTTTT. This sequence encodes CASSLAGETGEKLFF. J is TRBJ1-4 and V is TRBV5-4; TRBD1 is a possible D gene (5 bases). The CDR3 is 15 amino acids. Trimming removed 0 bases at V and 8 bases at J, with 14 bases between. Per the germline V gene, CDR1 is SGHNT and CDR2 is YYREEE (reference sequence).

This clone was found a few times. The rearrangement links TRBV7-8 to TRBJ1-2, with a tentative D call TRBD1 (6 bases). The germline gives CDR1 SGHVS, CDR2 FQNEAQ. Trimming left V 6 bases short and J 8 bases short, with 16 bases between. The CDR3 has 13 residues. The DNA of the CDR3 is TGTGCCAGCAGTGAGGGGGGGTGGGAGGGCTACACCTTC. Translation: CASSEGGWEGYTF. The full variable domain, with the rest looked up from reference TRBV7-8 and TRBJ1-2, is GAGVSQSPRYKVAKRGQDVALRCDPISGHVSLFWYQQALGQGPEFLTYFQNEAQLDKSGLPSDRFFAERPEGSVSTLKIQRTQQEDSAVYLCASSEGGWEGYTFGSGTRLTVV.

This clone appeared once. The chain recombines TRBV7-2 with TRBJ1-5; a possible D gene is TRBD1 (6 bases). Germline lookup yields CDR1 SGHTA and CDR2 FQGNSA. V lost 0 bases and J lost 5, with 14 bases in between. There are 16 residues in the CDR3. DNA of the CDR3: TGTGCCAGCAGCTTAGCGCCGACAGGAACTCATCAGCCCCAGCATTTT. Protein: CASSLAPTGTHQPQHF.

The rearrangement links TRBV16 to TRBJ2-3; D call uncertain. The CDR3 runs to 11 residues. Germline CDR1 is KGHSY and CDR2 is FQNENV. V was clipped by 4 bases and J by 6 bases, with 5 bases between them. The CDR3 sequence: CASSLLDTQYF. CDR3 nucleotides: TGTGCCAGCAGCCTCTTGGATACGCAGTATTTT.

This sequence joins TRBV7-2 and TRBJ2-4; possibly TRBD1 for D (6 bases). The germline V and J ends were trimmed by 3 bases and 0 bases, with 15 bases remaining between them. The CDR3 loop spans 17 amino acids. Germline-derived CDR1 and CDR2 are SGHTA and FQGNSA. CDR3 protein: CASSLKRGLEAKNIQYF. DNA for the CDR3: TGTGCCAGCAGCTTGAAGAGGGGGTTGGAAGCCAAAAACATTCAGTACTTC.

V usage is TRBV5-8 and J usage is TRBJ1-6, with a possible D match to TRBD1 (6 bases). This CDR3 comprises 14 residues. The ends were cut back, 0 bases at V and 7 bases at J, with 8 bases in the middle. CDR1 is SGHTS, CDR2 YDEGEE, per germline. CDR3 in amino acids: CASSLEQGNSPLHF. Here the CDR3 DNA reads TGTGCCAGCAGCTTGGAACAGGGAAATTCACCCCTCCACTTT.

The V and J genes are TRBV7-5 and TRBJ1-2; whether TRBD1, the table's D call, matches the DNA was not checked. TRBV7-5 has pseudogene status. The CDR3 extends over 15 amino acids. The CDR3, as DNA: TGTGTCAGAAGCTTAAAACAAAGGGGGCCCTATGGCTACACCTTC. Translating gives CVRSLKQRGPYGYTF.

This chain connects TRBV6-4 to TRBJ2-1, with 10 bases aligning to TRBD2. Losses at the gene ends were 5 bases for V and 7 bases for J; bases not matched to a gene: 5. Germline-derived CDR1 and CDR2 are MRHNA and SNTAGT. This CDR3 is built from 14 residues. The CDR3: CASSSGRAPNEQFF. In DNA, the CDR3 is TGTGCCAGCAGTAGCGGGAGGGCACCGAATGAGCAGTTCTTC.

This chain connects TRBV19 to TRBJ1-3, with no clear D. Per germline, CDR1 LNHDA and CDR2 SQIVND (reference sequence). The CDR3 loop spans 14 amino acids. Between the trimmed V and J ends, which lost 3 bases and 2 bases, there was a span of 8 bases. In DNA form, the CDR3 reads TGTGCCAGTAGTATTGCGACTACTGGAAACACCATATATTTT. This gives the protein CASSIATTGNTIYF.

A word on this clone: One junction end does not reproduce the germline sequence, and a read error may be involved. CDR3 in amino acids: CSSSSSGTGVQPQHF. The CDR3 bases are TGTTCCAGCAGTTCCTCCGGGACAGGGGTTCAGCCCCAGCATTTT. V gene TRBV7-9 combines with J gene TRBJ1-5, with 10 bases that match TRBD1. There are 15 residues in the CDR3. Germline lookup yields CDR1 SEHNR and CDR2 FQNEAQ (reference sequence).

This chain uses TRBV5-1 with TRBJ1-2; 7 bases are shared with TRBD1. Germline loops: CDR1 SGHRS, CDR2 YFSETQ. Trimming took 5 bases from V and 4 from J; bases not matched to a gene: 8. This CDR3 is built from 14 residues. As DNA, the CDR3 is TGCGCCAGCAGGGGTAGGGACAGTCCCTATGGCTACACCTTC. Protein product: CASRGRDSPYGYTF.

This clone was seen many times. This chain connects TRBV5-4 to TRBJ1-2; possible D gene TRBD1, 6 bases. Germline lookup yields CDR1 SGHNT and CDR2 YYREEE (reference sequence). The CDR3 is 14 residues long. The ends were cut back, 0 bases at V and 3 bases at J, with 9 bases in the middle. CDR3 nucleotide sequence: TGTGCCAGCAGCTTGGCCCACAGGGACTATGGCTACACCTTC. Amino acids: CASSLAHRDYGYTF.

V usage is TRBV27 and J usage is TRBJ2-2; no clear D gene. With 5 bases removed from V and 2 bases from J, the gap between germline ends came to 12 bases. This CDR3 comprises 15 residues. Germline loops: CDR1 MNHEY, CDR2 SMNVEV (reference sequence). The CDR3: CASSRPGLNTGELFF. In DNA form, the CDR3 reads TGTGCCAGCAGTCGGCCAGGTCTTAACACCGGGGAGCTGTTTTTT.

This rearrangement joins TRBV18 to TRBJ2-1; TRBD1 matches at 7 bases. Germline CDR1 KGHSH, CDR2 LQKENI. With 4 bases clipped from V and 4 bases from J, the junction kept 13 bases outside the gene matches. The length of the CDR3 is 17 residues. CDR3 sequence (DNA): TGTGCCAGCTCACTATTCTCCCCATGGGACAGATACAATGAGCAGTTCTTC. It encodes CASSLFSPWDRYNEQFF.

The chain combines TRBV9 with TRBJ1-4; a weak D match, TRBD1 (5 bases). The CDR3 has 14 residues. Germline V gives CDR1 SGDLS, CDR2 YYNGEE. V lost 1 base to trimming and J lost 8 bases, with 12 bases between them. The DNA for the CDR3 is TGTGCCAGCAGCGTAATGGGGACTTCAGAAAAACTGTTTTTT. Amino acid sequence: CASSVMGTSEKLFF.

V is TRBV13 and J is TRBJ1-1; 7 bases fit TRBD1. The CDR3 spans 18 residues. Germline V CDR1 and CDR2: PRHDT, FYEKMQ (reference sequence). V lost 4 bases to trimming and J lost 0 bases; unmatched junction nucleotides: 14. The CDR3: CASSSRYQNRGLNTEAFF. CDR3 DNA sequence: TGTGCCAGCAGCTCTCGATATCAGAACAGGGGCCTGAACACTGAAGCTTTCTTT.

The V and J genes are TRBV28 and TRBJ1-2, with D maybe TRBD1 (5 bases). The CDR3 extends over 16 amino acids. Germline loops: CDR1 MDHEN, CDR2 SYDVKM. V lost 6 bases and J lost 8, with 25 bases in between. CDR3 sequence reads: CASSVGVGQWSFGYTF. CDR3 DNA sequence: TGTGCCAGCAGCGTTGGGGTGGGGCAGTGGAGTTTCGGCTACACCTTC.

The sample holds a few counts of this clone. One end of the junction does not line up with germline, which may come from a read error. The chain links TRBV6-1 to TRBJ2-7, with D unclear. The length of the CDR3 is 13 residues. In germline, CDR1 is MNHNS, CDR2 SASEGT. The CDR3 DNA reads TGTGCCAGCAGTGTTTCCGTAGTCTACGAACAGTACTTC. This encodes CASSVSVVYEQYF.

The chain carries TRBV15 and TRBJ2-1; tentatively, D is TRBD1 (5 bases). From germline, CDR1 is LNHNV and CDR2 YYDKDF (reference sequence). V lost 3 bases and J lost 11, with 14 bases in between. This CDR3 contains 13 residues. The CDR3 region is CATSSRAGPQQFF. CDR3 DNA sequence: TGTGCCACCAGCAGTCGGGCAGGGCCCCAGCAGTTCTTC.

V gene TRBV11-2 combines with J gene TRBJ2-1; possibly TRBD2 for D (5 bases). This CDR3 region has 15 residues. Trimming left V 4 bases short and J 6 bases short, with 16 bases between. CDR1 is SGHAT and CDR2 is FQNNGV in the germline V gene. Here the CDR3 reads CASSSAPGSLNEQFF. Written as DNA, the CDR3 is TGTGCCAGCAGCTCAGCTCCGGGATCCCTCAATGAGCAGTTCTTC.

The rearrangement joins TRBV25-1 to TRBJ2-1; D is perhaps TRBD1 (5 bases). Germline V gives CDR1 MGHDK, CDR2 SYGVNS. V was cut by 6 bases and J by 8 bases, with 8 bases left in between. CDR3 length: 11 amino acids. CDR3 in DNA: TGTGCCAGCAGAGGGGTTTATGAGCAGTTCTTC. This translates into CASRGVYEQFF. The complete variable domain, with remaining parts taken from reference TRBV25-1 and TRBJ2-1, reads EADIYQTPRYLVIGTGKKITLECSQTMGHDKMYWYQQDPGMELHLIHYSYGVNSTEKGDLSSESTVSRIRTEHFPLTLESARPSHTSQYLCASRGVYEQFFGPGTRLTVL.

This chain joins TRBV5-1 and TRBJ2-7; TRBD1 agrees at 10 bases. Trimming removed 4 bases from V and 3 bases from J; junction bases left unmatched: 7. CDR1 SGHRS and CDR2 YFSETQ come from the germline V gene. The CDR3 contains 15 residues. CDR3 bases: TGCGCCAGCAGCACTACCCGGACAGGGGGCTACGAGCAGTACTTC. Translated: CASSTTRTGGYEQYF.

The chain joins TRBV18 to TRBJ1-5; no definite D call. V was trimmed by 3 bases and J by 4 bases, leaving 7 bases between them. Germline-derived CDR1 and CDR2 are KGHSH and LQKENI. This CDR3 region has 13 residues. The CDR3: CASSPAQNQPQHF. The CDR3 DNA reads TGTGCCAGCTCACCGGCCCAGAATCAGCCCCAGCATTTT.

The chain is built from TRBV28 and TRBJ2-5, with 15 positions matching TRBD2. The CDR3 runs 18 residues. CDR1 and CDR2 from the germline V gene are MDHEN and SYDVKM. J lost 5 bases, V lost 2 bases, and 9 bases had no gene match. For the CDR3, the DNA is TGTGCCAGCAGTTTACTCGGGACTAGCGGGGGGCAGGGGGAGACCCAGTACTTC. Translated: CASSLLGTSGGQGETQYF.

This clone was counted between two and nine times. This rearrangement joins TRBV6-1 to TRBJ2-5; TRBD1 is a possible D gene (6 bases). Trimming pared 5 bases from V and 2 bases from J, leaving 15 bases between. The CDR3 has 15 residues. CDR1 and CDR2 (germline): MNHNS, SASEGT. CDR3 region: CASSSRQDIQETQYF. The CDR3 DNA sequence: TGTGCCAGCAGTTCACGACAGGATATTCAAGAGACCCAGTACTTC.

The sample holds one count of this clone. At the DNA level, this CDR3 is encoded by other sequences in the same sample as well. The chain uses TRBV30 and TRBJ1-2; 7 positions match TRBD1. Germline assignment: CDR1 GTSNPN and CDR2 SVGIG (reference sequence). This CDR3 comprises 13 residues. V shed 5 bases and J 2 bases; nucleotides not matched to a gene: 5. CDR3 region: CAWFPGGNYGYTF. CDR3 in DNA: TGTGCCTGGTTCCCAGGGGGAAACTATGGCTACACCTTC.

J is TRBJ1-4 and V is TRBV15, with a tentative D call TRBD1 (5 bases). This CDR3 has 14 residues. The germline V gene has CDR1 LNHNV and CDR2 YYDKDF (reference sequence). V lost 3 bases, J lost 4 bases, and 9 bases lay in between. The CDR3 is CATSSLQVNEKLFF. In DNA, the CDR3 is TGTGCCACCAGCAGTTTACAGGTTAATGAAAAACTGTTTTTT.

This rearrangement joins TRBV5-1 to TRBJ1-2; D not certain. V was pared by 0 bases and J by 3 bases, with 9 bases between. Germline values: CDR1 SGHRS, CDR2 YFSETQ. This CDR3 region has 14 residues. CDR3 sequence: CASSLEAEDYGYTF. The CDR3 nucleotides are TGCGCCAGCAGCTTGGAGGCAGAGGACTATGGCTACACCTTC. Complete variable domain (other parts from reference TRBV5-1 and TRBJ1-2): KAGVTQTPRYLIKTRGQQVTLSCSPISGHRSVSWYQQTPGQGLQFLFEYFSETQRNKGNFPGRFSGRQFSNSRSEMNVSTLELGDSALYLCASSLEAEDYGYTFGSGTRLTVV.